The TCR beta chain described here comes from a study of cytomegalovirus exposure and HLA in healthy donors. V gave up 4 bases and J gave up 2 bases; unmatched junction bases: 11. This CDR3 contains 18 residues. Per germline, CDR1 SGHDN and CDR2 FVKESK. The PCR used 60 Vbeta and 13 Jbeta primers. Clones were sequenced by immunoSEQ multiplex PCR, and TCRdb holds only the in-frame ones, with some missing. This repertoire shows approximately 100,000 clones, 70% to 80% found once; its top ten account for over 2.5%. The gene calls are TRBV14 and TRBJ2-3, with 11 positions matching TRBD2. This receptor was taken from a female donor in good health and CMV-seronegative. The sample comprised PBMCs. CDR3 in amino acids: CASSPGIAGGSSTDTQYF. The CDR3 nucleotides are TGTGCCAGCAGCCCAGGAATAGCGGGAGGGTCCTCCACAGATACGCAGTATTTT. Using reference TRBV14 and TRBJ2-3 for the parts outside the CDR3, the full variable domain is EAGVTQFPSHSVIEKGQTVTLRCDPISGHDNLYWYRRVMGKEIKFLLHFVKESKQDESGMPNNRFLAERTGGTYSTLKVQPAELEDSGVYFCASSPGIAGGSSTDTQYFGPGTRLTVL.